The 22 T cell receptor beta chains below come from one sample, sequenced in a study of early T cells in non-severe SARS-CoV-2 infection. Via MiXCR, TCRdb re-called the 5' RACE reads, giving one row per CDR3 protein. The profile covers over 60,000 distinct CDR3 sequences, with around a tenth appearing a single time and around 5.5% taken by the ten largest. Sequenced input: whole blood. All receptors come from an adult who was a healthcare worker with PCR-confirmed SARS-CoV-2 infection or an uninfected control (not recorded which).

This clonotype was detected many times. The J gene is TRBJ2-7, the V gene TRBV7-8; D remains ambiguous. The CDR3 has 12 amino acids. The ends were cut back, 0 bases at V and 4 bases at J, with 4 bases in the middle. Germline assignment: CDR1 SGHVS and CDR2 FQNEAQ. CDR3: CASSLAAYEQYF. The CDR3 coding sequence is TGTGCCAGCAGCTTAGCGGCTTACGAGCAGTACTTC. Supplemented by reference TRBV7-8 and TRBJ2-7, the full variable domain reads GAGVSQSPRYKVAKRGQDVALRCDPISGHVSLFWYQQALGQGPEFLTYFQNEAQLDKSGLPSDRFFAERPEGSVSTLKIQRTQQEDSAVYLCASSLAAYEQYFGPGTRLTVT.

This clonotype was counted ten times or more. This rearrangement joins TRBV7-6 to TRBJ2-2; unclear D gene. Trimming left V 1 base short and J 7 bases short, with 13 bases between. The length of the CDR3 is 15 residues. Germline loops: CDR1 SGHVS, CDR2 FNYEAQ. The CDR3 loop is CASSLVGIEGGELFF. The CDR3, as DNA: TGTGCCAGCAGCTTAGTAGGGATTGAAGGCGGGGAGCTGTTTTTT.

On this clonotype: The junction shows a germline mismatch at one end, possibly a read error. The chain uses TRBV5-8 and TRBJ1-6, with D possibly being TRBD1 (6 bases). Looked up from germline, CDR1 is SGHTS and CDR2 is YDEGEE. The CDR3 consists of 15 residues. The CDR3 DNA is TGTGCCAGCGGCTTGCAGGGGTCCATTTCTTCACCCCTCCACTTT. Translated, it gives CASGLQGSISSPLHF.

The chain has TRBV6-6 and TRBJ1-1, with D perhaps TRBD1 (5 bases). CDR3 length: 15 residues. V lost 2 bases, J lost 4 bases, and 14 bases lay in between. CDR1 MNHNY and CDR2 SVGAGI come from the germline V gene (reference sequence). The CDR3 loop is CASSYGRARVTEAFF. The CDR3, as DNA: TGTGCCAGCAGTTACGGCAGGGCCCGTGTCACTGAAGCTTTCTTT.

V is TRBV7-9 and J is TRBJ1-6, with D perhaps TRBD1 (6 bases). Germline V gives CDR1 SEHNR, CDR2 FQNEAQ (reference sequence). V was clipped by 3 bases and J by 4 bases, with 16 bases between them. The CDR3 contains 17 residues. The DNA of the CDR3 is TGTGCCAGCAGCTTGCCTGGGCAGGGGAGATATAATTCACCCCTCCACTTT. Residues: CASSLPGQGRYNSPLHF.

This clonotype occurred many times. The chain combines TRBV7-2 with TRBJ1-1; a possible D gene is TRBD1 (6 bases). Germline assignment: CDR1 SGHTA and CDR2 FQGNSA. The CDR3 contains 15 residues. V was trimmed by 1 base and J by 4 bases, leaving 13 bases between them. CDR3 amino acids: CASSLVAGAGTEAFF. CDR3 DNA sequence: TGTGCCAGCAGCTTAGTCGCGGGGGCCGGCACTGAAGCTTTCTTT.

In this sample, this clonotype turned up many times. The DNA of the CDR3 is TGTGCCAGCAGCCGGACATCAGCAGTGCAGTACTTC. Protein product: CASSRTSAVQYF. The gene calls are TRBV3-1 and TRBJ2-7; D may be TRBD1 (5 bases). The germline V gene has CDR1 LGHDT and CDR2 YNNKEL (reference sequence). Trimming took off 4 bases at V and 9 bases at J, with 13 bases between the two ends. The CDR3 extends over 12 amino acids.

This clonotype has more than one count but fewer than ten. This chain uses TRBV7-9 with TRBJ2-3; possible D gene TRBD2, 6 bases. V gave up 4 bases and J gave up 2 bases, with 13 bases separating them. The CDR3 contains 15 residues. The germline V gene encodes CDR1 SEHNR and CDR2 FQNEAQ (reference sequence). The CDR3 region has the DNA TGTGCCAGCAGCTCCCCGGAGGGGATCACAGATACGCAGTATTTT. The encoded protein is CASSSPEGITDTQYF.

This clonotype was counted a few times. CDR3 DNA sequence: TGTGCCAGCAGCCAACTACTAGGGGGGGCAGCTTTCTTT. Translation: CASSQLLGGAAFF. The rearrangement links TRBV3-1 to TRBJ1-1; D perhaps matches TRBD1 (6 bases). CDR1 and CDR2 from the germline V gene are LGHDT and YNNKEL (reference sequence). Trimming took 2 bases from V and 10 from J, leaving 14 bases between them. CDR3 length equals 13 residues.

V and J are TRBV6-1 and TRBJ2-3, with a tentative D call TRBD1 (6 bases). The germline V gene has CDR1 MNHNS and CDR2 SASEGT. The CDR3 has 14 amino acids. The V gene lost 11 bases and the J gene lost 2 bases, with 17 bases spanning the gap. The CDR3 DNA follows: TGTGCCGGTCGAGCCAGGGGAGTCACAGATACGCAGTATTTT. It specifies CAGRARGVTDTQYF.

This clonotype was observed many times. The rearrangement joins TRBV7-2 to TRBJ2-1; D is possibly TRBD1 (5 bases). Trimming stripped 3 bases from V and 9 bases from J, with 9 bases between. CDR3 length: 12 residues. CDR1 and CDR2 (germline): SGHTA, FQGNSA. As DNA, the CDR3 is TGTGCCAGCAGCTTGGCAGGGATTGAGCAGTTCTTC. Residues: CASSLAGIEQFF. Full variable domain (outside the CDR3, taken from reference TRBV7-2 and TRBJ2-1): GAGVSQSPSNKVTEKGKDVELRCDPISGHTALYWYRQSLGQGLEFLIYFQGNSAPDKSGLPSDRFSAERTGGSVSTLTIQRTQQEDSAVYLCASSLAGIEQFFGPGTRLTVL.

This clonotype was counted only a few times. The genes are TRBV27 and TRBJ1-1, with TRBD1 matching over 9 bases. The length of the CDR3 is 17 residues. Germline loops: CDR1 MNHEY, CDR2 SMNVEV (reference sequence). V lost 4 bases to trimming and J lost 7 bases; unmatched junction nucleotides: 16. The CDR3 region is CASSSWTGVIRGVEAFF. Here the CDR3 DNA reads TGTGCCAGCAGTTCCTGGACAGGGGTCATCCGGGGCGTTGAAGCTTTCTTT.

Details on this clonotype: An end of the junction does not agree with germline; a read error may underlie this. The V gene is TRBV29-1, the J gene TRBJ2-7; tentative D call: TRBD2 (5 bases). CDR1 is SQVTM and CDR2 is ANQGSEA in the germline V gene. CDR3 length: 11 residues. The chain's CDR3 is CSVDRSGIINF. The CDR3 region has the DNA TGCAGCGTTGATCGCTCGGGGATCATAAACTTC.

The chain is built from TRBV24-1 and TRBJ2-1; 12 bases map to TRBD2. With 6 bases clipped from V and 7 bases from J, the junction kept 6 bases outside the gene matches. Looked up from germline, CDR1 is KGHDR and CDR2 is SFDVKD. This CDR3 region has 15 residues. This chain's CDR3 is CATSLRTSGKNEQFF. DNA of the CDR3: TGTGCCACCAGTCTCCGGACTAGCGGGAAGAATGAGCAGTTCTTC.

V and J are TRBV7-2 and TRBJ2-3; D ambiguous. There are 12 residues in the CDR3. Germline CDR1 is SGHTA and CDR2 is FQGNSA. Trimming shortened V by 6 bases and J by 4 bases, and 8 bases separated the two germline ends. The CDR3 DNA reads TGTGCCAGCAGATCTTCTGCAGATACGCAGTATTTT. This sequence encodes CASRSSADTQYF.

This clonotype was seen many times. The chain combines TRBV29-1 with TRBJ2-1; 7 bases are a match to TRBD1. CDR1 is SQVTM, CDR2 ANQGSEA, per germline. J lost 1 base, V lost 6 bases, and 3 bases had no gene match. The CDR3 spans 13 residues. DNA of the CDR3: TGCAGCGTGGTCAGGGGGTCCTACAATGAGCAGTTCTTC. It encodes CSVVRGSYNEQFF.

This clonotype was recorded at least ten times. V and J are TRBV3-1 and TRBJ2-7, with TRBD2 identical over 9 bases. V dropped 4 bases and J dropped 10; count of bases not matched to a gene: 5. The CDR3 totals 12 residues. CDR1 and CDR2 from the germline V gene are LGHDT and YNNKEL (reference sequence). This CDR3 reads CASSPGLAFQYF. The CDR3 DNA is TGTGCCAGCAGCCCGGGACTAGCTTTCCAGTACTTC.

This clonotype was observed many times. CDR3 protein: CASSYHRDSEAFF. The CDR3 nucleotides read TGTGCCAGCAGTTACCACCGGGACAGTGAAGCTTTCTTT. The chain joins TRBV6-5 to TRBJ1-1, with 7 bases fitting TRBD1. This CDR3 comprises 13 residues. J gave up 7 bases and V 2 bases, and 4 bases lay outside the gene matches. Germline CDR1 reads MNHEY; CDR2 reads SVGAGI.

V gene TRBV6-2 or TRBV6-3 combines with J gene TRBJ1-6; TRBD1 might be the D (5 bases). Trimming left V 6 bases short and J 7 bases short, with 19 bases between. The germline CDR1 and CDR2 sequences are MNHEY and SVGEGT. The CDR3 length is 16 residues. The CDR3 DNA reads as TGTGCCAGCAGCGCGCGACAGCCAACTGAGAATTCACCCCTCCACTTT. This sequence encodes CASSARQPTENSPLHF.

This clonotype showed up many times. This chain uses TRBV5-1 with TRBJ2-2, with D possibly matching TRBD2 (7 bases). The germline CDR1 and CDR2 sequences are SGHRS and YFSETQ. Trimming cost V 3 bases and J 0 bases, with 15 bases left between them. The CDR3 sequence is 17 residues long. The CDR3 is CASSSNLGGPNTGELFF. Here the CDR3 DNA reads TGCGCCAGCAGCTCCAACCTGGGGGGGCCGAACACCGGGGAGCTGTTTTTT.

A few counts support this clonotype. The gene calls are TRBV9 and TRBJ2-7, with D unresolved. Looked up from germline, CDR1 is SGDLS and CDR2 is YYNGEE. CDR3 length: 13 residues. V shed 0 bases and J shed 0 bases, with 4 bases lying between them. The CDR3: CASSVGLSYEQYF. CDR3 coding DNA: TGTGCCAGCAGCGTAGGTCTCTCCTACGAGCAGTACTTC.

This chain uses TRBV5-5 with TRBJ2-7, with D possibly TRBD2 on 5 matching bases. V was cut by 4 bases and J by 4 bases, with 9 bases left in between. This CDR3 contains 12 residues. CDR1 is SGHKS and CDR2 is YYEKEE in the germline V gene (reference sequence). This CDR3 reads CASSREGYEQYF. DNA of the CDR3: TGTGCCAGCAGCCGGGAAGGTTACGAGCAGTACTTC.